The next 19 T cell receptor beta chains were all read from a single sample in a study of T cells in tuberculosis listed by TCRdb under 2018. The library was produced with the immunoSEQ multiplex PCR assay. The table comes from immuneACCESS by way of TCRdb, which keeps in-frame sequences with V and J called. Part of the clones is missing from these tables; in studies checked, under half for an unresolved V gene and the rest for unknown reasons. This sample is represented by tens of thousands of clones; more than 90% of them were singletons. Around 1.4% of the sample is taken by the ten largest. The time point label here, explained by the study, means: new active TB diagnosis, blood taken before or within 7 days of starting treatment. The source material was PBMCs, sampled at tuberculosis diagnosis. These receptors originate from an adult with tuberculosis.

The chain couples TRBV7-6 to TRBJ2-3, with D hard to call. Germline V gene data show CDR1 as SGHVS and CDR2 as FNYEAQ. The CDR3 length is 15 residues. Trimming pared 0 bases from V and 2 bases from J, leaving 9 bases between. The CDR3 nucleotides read TGTGCCAGCAGCTTAGCGCGAGGTCTCACAGATACGCAGTATTTT. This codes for CASSLARGLTDTQYF.

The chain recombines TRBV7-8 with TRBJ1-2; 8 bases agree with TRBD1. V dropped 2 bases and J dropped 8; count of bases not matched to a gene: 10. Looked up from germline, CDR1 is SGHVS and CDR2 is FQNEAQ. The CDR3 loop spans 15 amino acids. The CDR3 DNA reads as TGTGCCAGCAGCTTATCAACAGGGGGTGGACGAGGCTACACCTTC. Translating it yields CASSLSTGGGRGYTF.

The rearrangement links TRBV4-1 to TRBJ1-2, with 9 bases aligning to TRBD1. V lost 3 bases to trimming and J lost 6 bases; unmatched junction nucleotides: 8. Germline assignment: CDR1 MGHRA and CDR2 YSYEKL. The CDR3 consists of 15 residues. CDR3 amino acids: CASSHPGTGLDGYTF. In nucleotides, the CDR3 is TGCGCCAGCAGCCATCCCGGGACAGGGTTGGATGGCTACACCTTC.

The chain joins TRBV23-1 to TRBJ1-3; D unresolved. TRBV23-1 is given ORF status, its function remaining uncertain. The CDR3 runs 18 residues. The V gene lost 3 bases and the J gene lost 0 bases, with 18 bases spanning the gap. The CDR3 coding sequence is TGCGCCAGCAGTCACAGGTGTCAAGACTACCGCTCTGGAAACACCATATATTTT. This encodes CASSHRCQDYRSGNTIYF.

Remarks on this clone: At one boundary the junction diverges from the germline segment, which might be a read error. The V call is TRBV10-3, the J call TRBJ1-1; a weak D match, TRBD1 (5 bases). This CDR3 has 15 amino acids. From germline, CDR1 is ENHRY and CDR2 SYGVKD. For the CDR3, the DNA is TGTGCCATCAGTGACCCTCAGGGAATGAACACTGAAGCTTTTTTT. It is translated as CAISDPQGMNTEAFF.

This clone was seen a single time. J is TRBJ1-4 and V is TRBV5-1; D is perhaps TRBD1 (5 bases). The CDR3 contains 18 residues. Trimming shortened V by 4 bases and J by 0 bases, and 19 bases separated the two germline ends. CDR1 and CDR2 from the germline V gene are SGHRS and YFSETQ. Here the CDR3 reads CASSLIPPGFATNEKLFF. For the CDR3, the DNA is TGCGCCAGCAGCCTCATCCCCCCAGGGTTTGCAACTAATGAAAAACTGTTTTTT.

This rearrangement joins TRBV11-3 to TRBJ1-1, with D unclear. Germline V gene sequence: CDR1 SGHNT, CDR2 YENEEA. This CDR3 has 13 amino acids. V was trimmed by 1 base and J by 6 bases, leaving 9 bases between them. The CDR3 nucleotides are TGTGCCAGCAGCTTAGGGGGAGTGCCTGAAGCTTTCTTT. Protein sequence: CASSLGGVPEAFF.

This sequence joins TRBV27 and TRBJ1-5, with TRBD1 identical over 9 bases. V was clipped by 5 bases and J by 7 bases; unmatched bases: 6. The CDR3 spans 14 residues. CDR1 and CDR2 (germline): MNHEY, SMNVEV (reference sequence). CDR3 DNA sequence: TGTGCCAGCAGTCCTACAGGGGGCGGCCAGCCCCAGCATTTT. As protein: CASSPTGGGQPQHF.

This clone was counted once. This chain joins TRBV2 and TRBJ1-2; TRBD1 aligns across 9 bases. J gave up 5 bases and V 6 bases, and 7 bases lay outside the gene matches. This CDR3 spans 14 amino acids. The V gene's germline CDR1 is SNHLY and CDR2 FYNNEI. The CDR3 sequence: CASRVGQGKYGYTF. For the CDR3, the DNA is TGTGCCAGCAGGGTGGGACAGGGAAAGTATGGCTACACCTTC.

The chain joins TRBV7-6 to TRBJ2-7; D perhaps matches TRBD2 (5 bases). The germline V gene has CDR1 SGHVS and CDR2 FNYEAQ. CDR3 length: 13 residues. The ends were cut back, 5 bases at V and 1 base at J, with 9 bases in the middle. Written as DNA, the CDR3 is TGTGCCAGCAGCCGGGGATCTTCCTACGAGCAGTACTTC. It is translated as CASSRGSSYEQYF.

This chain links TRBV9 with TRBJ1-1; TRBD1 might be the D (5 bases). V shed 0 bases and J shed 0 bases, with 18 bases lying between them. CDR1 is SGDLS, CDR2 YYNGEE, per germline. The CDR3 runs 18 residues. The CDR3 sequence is CASSVGGETRAMNTEAFF. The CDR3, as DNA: TGTGCCAGCAGCGTAGGGGGGGAAACCCGCGCCATGAACACTGAAGCTTTCTTT.

In DNA, the CDR3 is TGTGCCAGCAGCTTAGTGTCCAGGCCCGCCTACGAGCAGTACTTC. Protein: CASSLVSRPAYEQYF. The rearrangement links TRBV7-2 to TRBJ2-7; D uncertain. The V gene's germline CDR1 is SGHTA and CDR2 FQGNSA. This CDR3 comprises 15 residues. Trimming cost V 1 base and J 2 bases, with 12 bases left between them. The full variable domain, rest sourced from reference TRBV7-2 and TRBJ2-7, is GAGVSQSPSNKVTEKGKDVELRCDPISGHTALYWYRQSLGQGLEFLIYFQGNSAPDKSGLPSDRFSAERTGGSVSTLTIQRTQQEDSAVYLCASSLVSRPAYEQYFGPGTRLTVT.

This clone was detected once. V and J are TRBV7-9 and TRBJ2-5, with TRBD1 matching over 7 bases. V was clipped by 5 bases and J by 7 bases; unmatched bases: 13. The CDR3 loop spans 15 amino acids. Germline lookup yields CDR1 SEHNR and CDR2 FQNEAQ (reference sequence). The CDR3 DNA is TGTGCCAGCAGCCCTTCACTAGGGGGCTTGGGGACCCAGTACTTC. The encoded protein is CASSPSLGGLGTQYF.

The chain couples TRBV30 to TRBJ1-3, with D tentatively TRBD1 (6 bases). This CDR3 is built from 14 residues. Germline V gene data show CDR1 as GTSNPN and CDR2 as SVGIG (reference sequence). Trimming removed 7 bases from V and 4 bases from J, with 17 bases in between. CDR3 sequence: CASTGHLGGNTIYF. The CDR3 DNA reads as TGTGCCTCGACGGGACACCTCGGAGGAAACACCATATATTTT. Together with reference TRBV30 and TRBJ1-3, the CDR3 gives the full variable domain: SQTIHQWPATLVQPVGSPLSLECTVEGTSNPNLYWYRQAAGRGLQLLFYSVGIGQISSEVPQNLSASRPQDRQFILSSKKLLLSDSGFYLCASTGHLGGNTIYFGEGSWLTVV.

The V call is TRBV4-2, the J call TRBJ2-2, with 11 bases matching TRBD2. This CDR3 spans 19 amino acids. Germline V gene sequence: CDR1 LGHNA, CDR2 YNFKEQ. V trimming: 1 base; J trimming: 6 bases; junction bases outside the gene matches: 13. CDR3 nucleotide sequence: TGTGCCAGCAGCCAAGGACATAGGGCTAGCGGGAGGTTCGCCGGGGAGCTGTTTTTT. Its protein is CASSQGHRASGRFAGELFF.

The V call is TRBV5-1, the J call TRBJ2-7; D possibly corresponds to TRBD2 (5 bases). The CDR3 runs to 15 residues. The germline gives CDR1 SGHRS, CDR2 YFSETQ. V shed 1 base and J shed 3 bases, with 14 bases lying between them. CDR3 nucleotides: TGCGCCAGCAGCTTGTCGCTAGCTCGTAGCTACGAGCAGTACTTC. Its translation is CASSLSLARSYEQYF.

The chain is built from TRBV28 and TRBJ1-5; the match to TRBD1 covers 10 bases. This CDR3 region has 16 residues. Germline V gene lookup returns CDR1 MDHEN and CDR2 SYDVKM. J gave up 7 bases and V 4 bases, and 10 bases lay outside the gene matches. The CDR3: CASSSPGTGEGQPQHF. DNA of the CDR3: TGTGCCAGCAGTTCACCCGGGACAGGGGAAGGGCAGCCCCAGCATTTT.

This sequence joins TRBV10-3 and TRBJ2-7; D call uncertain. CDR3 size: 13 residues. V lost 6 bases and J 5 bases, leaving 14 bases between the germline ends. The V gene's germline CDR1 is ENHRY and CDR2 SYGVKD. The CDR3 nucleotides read TGTGCCATCAGGACCGTAAGAAGCGACGAGCAGTACTTC. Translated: CAIRTVRSDEQYF.

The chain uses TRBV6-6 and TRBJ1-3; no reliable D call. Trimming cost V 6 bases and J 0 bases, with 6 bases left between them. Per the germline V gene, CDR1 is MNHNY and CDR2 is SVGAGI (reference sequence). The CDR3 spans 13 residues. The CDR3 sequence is CASSESSGNTIYF. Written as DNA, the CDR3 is TGTGCCAGCAGCGAGAGCTCTGGAAACACCATATATTTT.